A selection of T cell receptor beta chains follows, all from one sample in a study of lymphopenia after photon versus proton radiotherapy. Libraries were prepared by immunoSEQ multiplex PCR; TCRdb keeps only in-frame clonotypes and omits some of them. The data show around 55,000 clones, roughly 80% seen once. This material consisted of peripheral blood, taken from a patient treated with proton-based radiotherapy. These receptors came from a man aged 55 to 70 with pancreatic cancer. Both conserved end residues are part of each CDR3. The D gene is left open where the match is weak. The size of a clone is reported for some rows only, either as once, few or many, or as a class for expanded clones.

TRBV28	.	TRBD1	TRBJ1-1	CASSPGTGGRTAFF	TGTGCCAGCAGCCCCGGGACAGGGGGTCGGACAGCTTTCTTT
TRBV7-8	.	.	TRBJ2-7	CASSLVADPGYEQYF	TGTGCCAGCAGCTTAGTAGCCGACCCCGGGTACGAGCAGTACTTC
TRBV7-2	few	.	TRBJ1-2	CASSPTSAANYGYTF	TGTGCCAGCAGCCCGACGTCGGCCGCTAACTATGGCTACACCTTC
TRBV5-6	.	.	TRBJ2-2	CASSLFVGAGTGELFF	TGTGCCAGCAGCTTGTTCGTGGGGGCGGGCACCGGGGAGCTGTTTTTT
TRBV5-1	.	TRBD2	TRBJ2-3	CASSLGLMREGLQRTQYF	TGCGCCAGCAGCTTGGGCTTGATGAGGGAGGGCCTTCAGAGAACGCAGTATTTT
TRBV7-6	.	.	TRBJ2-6	CASSLFFGANVLTF	TGTGCCAGCAGCTTATTTTTTGGGGCCAACGTCCTGACTTTC
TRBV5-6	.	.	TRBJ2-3	CASTPGLGDNLITDTQYF	TGTGCCAGCACCCCGGGGTTGGGGGACAACCTTATCACAGATACGCAGTATTTT
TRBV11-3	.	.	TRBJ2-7	CASSFLPAVGAQEQYF	TGTGCCAGCAGCTTCCTCCCGGCGGTCGGGGCTCAGGAGCAGTACTTC
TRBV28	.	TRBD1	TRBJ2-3	CASSYRGGPDTQYF	TGTGCCAGCAGTTACAGGGGTGGCCCAGATACGCAGTATTTT
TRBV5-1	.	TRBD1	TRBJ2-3	CASNDRGRSDTQYF	TGCGCCAGTAACGACAGGGGGCGCTCAGATACGCAGTATTTT
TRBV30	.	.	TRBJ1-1	CAWSAALNTEAFF	TGTGCCTGGAGTGCCGCTCTGAACACTGAAGCTTTCTTT
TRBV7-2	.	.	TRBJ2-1	CASSLGGASGYEQFF	TGTGCCAGCAGCTTAGGCGGCGCCTCGGGGTACGAGCAGTTCTTC
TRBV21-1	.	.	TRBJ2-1	CASTIPGLVPGEQFF	TGTGCCAGCACAATTCCGGGACTAGTTCCCGGTGAGCAGTTCTTC
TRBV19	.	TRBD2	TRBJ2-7	CASSIGHGTSGPYEQYF	TGTGCCAGTAGTATAGGTCACGGGACTAGCGGTCCCTACGAGCAGTACTTC
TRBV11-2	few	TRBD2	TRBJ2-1	CASSASGRLNEQFF	TGTGCCAGCAGCGCTAGCGGGAGGCTCAATGAGCAGTTCTTC
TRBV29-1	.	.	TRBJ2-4	CSVSWAKNIQYF	TGCAGCGTGTCGTGGGCCAAAAACATTCAGTACTTC
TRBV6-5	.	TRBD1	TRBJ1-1	CASRRPTGVGTEAFF	TGTGCCAGCAGGCGCCCCACAGGGGTGGGCACTGAAGCTTTCTTT
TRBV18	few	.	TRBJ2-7	CASSPNSPWQYF	TGTGCCAGCTCACCAAACAGCCCATGGCAGTACTTC
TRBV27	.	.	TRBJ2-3	CASSLSSGSPDTQYF	TGTGCCAGCAGTTTATCTTCGGGTAGCCCAGATACGCAGTATTTT
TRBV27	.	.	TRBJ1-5	CASSLRGTARTLNSNQPQHF	TGTGCCAGCAGTTTAAGGGGGACCGCTAGGACTCTTAATAGCAATCAGCCCCAGCATTTT
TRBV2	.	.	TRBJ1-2	CASSSQGDYGYTF	TGTGCCAGCAGTTCCCAGGGAGACTATGGCTACACCTTC
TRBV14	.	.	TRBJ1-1	CASSQGTGTEAFF	TGTGCCAGCAGCCAAGGGACTGGGACTGAAGCTTTCTTT
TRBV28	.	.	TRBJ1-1	CASMKPNTEAFF	TGTGCCAGCATGAAGCCGAACACTGAAGCTTTCTTT
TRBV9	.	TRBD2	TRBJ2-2	CASSGGNTGELFF	TGTGCCTCATCGGGGGGTAACACCGGGGAGCTGTTTTTT
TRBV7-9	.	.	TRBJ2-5	CASALWGLAETQYF	TGTGCCAGCGCCCTCTGGGGTCTAGCGGAGACCCAGTACTTC